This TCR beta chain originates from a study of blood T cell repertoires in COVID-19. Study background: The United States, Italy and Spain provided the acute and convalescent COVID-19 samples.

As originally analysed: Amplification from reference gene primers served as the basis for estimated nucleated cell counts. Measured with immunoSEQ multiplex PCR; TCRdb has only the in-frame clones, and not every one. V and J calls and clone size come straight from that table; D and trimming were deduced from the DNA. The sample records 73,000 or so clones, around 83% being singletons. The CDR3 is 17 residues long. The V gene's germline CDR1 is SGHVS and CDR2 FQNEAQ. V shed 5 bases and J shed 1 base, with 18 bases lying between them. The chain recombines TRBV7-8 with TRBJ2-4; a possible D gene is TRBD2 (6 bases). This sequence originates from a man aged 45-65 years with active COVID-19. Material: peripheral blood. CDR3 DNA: TGTGCCAGCAGCCCAGCCGCAGGGAGCGGGGCCAAAAACATTCAGTACTTC. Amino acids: CASSPAAGSGAKNIQYF.